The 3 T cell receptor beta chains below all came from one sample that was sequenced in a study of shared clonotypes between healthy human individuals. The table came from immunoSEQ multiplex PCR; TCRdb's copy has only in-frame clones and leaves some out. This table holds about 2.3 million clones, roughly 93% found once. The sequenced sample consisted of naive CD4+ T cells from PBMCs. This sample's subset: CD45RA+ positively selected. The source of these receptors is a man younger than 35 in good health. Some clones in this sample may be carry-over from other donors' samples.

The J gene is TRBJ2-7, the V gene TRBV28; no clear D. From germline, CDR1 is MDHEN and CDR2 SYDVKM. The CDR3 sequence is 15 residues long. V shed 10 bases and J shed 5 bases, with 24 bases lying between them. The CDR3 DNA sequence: TGTGCCACCCTCCTGGTGACAACTCTCGGTAACGAGCAGTACTTC. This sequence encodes CATLLVTTLGNEQYF. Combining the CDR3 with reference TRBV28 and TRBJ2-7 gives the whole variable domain DVKVTQSSRYLVKRTGEKVFLECVQDMDHENMFWYRQDPGLGLRLIYFSYDVKMKEKGDIPEGYSVSREKKERFSLILESASTNQTSMYLCATLLVTTLGNEQYFGPGTRLTVT.

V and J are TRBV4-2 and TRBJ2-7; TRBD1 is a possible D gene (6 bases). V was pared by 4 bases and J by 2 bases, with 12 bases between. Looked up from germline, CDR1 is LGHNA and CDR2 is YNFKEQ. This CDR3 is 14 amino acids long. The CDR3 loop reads CASSRGGQTYEQYF. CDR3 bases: TGTGCCAGCAGCCGAGGAGGACAGACCTACGAGCAGTACTTC.

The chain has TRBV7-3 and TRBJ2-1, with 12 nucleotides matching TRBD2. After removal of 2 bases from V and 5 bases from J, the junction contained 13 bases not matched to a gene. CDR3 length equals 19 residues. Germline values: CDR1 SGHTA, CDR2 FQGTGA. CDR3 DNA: TGTGCCAGCAGCTTAGGGCCTTACCCCCTAGCGGGAGGGAACAATGAGCAGTTCTTC. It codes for CASSLGPYPLAGGNNEQFF. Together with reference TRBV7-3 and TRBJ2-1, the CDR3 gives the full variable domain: GAGVSQTPSNKVTEKGKYVELRCDPISGHTALYWYRQSLGQGPEFLIYFQGTGAADDSGLPNDRFFAVRPEGSVSTLKIQRTERGDSAVYLCASSLGPYPLAGGNNEQFFGPGTRLTVL.